The present T cell receptor (beta chain) was sequenced within a study of blood T cell repertoires in COVID-19. Clones were read by immunoSEQ multiplex PCR, and TCRdb kept only the in-frame ones, dropping some. Here the sample spans some 30,000 clones, roughly 90% being singletons. The CDR3 is made up of 14 amino acids. V lost 6 bases and J lost 6, with 17 bases in between. The germline CDR1 and CDR2 sequences are SGHVS and FQNEAQ. J is TRBJ1-1 and V is TRBV7-8; no clear D. This receptor was obtained from a man in his 70s with active or convalescent COVID-19. The source material was peripheral blood. The CDR3 here is CASSPGSGPSEAFF. CDR3 nucleotide sequence: TGTGCCAGCAGTCCGGGGTCCGGACCTTCTGAAGCTTTCTTT.